This T cell receptor (beta chain) was documented in a study of T cell repertoires in cytomegalovirus infection. About the study: Carrying CMV and the relevant HLA type showed in public TCR beta signatures. Study results and limitations: CMV-specific HLA-C-restricted TCR beta clonotypes dominated the ex vivo response.

V gave up 4 bases and J gave up 6 bases, with 4 bases separating them. The germline gives CDR1 LNHNV, CDR2 YYDKDF (reference sequence). The CDR3 consists of 11 residues. This clonotype was recorded a few times. The antigen remains undetermined. TCRdb itself ran the reads through MiXCR, one entry per CDR3 protein. The sample has over 120,000 distinct CDR3 sequences, 32% seen once. The sequence was collected from a human donor in good health (CMV status not recorded). Some clones in this sample may be carry-over from other donors' samples. V is TRBV15 and J is TRBJ2-1, with D unresolved. The source was CD8+ T cells from cultured PBMCs, collected from culture after CMV antigen stimulation. This chain's CDR3 is CATSNPNEQFF. The CDR3 DNA follows: TGTGCCACCAGCAATCCCAATGAGCAGTTCTTC.